This T cell receptor (beta chain) was sequenced for a study of blood T cell repertoires in COVID-19. The wider study: The samples span acute and convalescent COVID-19 from the United States, Italy and Spain. The analysed material was cDNA or gDNA that came from T cells, B-cell-depleted T cells, or PBMCs.

Original analysis: Estimated nucleated cell counts came from reference gene primer amplification. Some clones are missing from TCRdb's copy, which holds only in-frame ones; the method was immunoSEQ multiplex PCR. The V and J calls and clone size are taken from that table; D and trimming were inferred from the DNA. The profile shows about 390,000 clones, about 83% of them singletons. Trimming took 0 bases from V and 3 from J; bases not matched to a gene: 8. The length of the CDR3 is 16 residues. CDR1 is SGDLS, CDR2 YYNGEE, per germline. This clone has only one observation. Participants' reported clinical history set cohort assignment.

The sequenced material came from PBMCs or T cells enriched from blood (not recorded which). V is TRBV9 and J is TRBJ2-7, with TRBD1 matching 8 bases. The clonotype originates from a woman aged 50 to 60 who had recovered from COVID-19. The CDR3 bases are TGTGCCAGCAGCGTAGAGGGACAGGTTTTCAGCTACGAGCAGTACTTC. Its translation is CASSVEGQVFSYEQYF.